The rows below give T cell receptor beta chains drawn from one sample of a study of human T cells and chemical hapten exposure. TCRdb used MiXCR to reprocess the RACE reads, holding one entry per CDR3 protein. The repertoire holds a few hundred thousand distinct CDR3 sequences, with about 6% as singletons. This specimen was whole blood, taken in connection with sensitization to the hapten diphenylcyclopropenone (DPC). These receptor sequences come from a woman in her late teens or twenties with alopecia areata. Some clones in this sample may be carry-over from other donors' samples. Each CDR3 is given with its conserved first and last residue. Fields, in order: clone size, J gene, V gene, D gene, CDR3 DNA, CDR3 protein. The D gene is left open where the match is weak. Rows give clone size only sometimes, using once, few, many, or a class for an expanded clone.

size: many
J: TRBJ1-2
V: TRBV19
D: -
DNA: TGTGCCAGTAGTATCGACGGGGGCTACACCTTC
CDR3: CASSIDGGYTF

size: many
J: TRBJ1-4
V: TRBV5-1
D: -
DNA: TGCGCCAGCAGCTTGTCCTTATCAACTAATGAAAAACTGTTTTTT
CDR3: CASSLSLSTNEKLFF

size: -
J: TRBJ2-3
V: TRBV4-1
D: -
DNA: TGCGCCAGCAGCCAAGATGGAGCTACAGATACGCAGTATTTT
CDR3: CASSQDGATDTQYF

size: -
J: TRBJ2-7
V: TRBV4-2
D: -
DNA: TGTGCCAGCAGCCAAGGCCTACAGGGCCGCGAGCAGTACTTC
CDR3: CASSQGLQGREQYF

size: few
J: TRBJ1-1
V: TRBV20-1
D: -
DNA: TGCAGTGCTAGAGGGCCCAGGGCTCTTATGAACACTGAAGCTTTCTTT
CDR3: CSARGPRALMNTEAFF

size: -
J: TRBJ1-2
V: TRBV20-1
D: -
DNA: TGCAGTGCTAGTGCTGGCTACACCTTC
CDR3: CSASAGYTF

size: many
J: TRBJ1-5
V: TRBV5-6
D: TRBD1
DNA: TGTGCCAGCAGCTTGGCGCGGCAGGGGGCGGATCAGCCCCAGCATTTT
CDR3: CASSLARQGADQPQHF

size: -
J: TRBJ1-4
V: TRBV5-5
D: TRBD1
DNA: TGTGCCAGCAGCTGGACAGGGGAAAATGAAAAACTGTTTTTT
CDR3: CASSWTGENEKLFF

size: many
J: TRBJ2-1
V: TRBV6-6
D: -
DNA: TGTGCCAGCAGCCCCCCAGCCAACGAGCAGTTCTTC
CDR3: CASSPPANEQFF

size: -
J: TRBJ2-7
V: TRBV5-1
D: -
DNA: TGCGCCAGCAGCTTGGAGGGCGGACTGTCCGCCTACGAGCAGTACTTC
CDR3: CASSLEGGLSAYEQYF

size: many
J: TRBJ1-1
V: TRBV20-1
D: -
DNA: TGCAGTGCCGAAGAGGGCACTGAAGCTTTCTTT
CDR3: CSAEEGTEAFF

size: -
J: TRBJ2-1
V: TRBV12-3/TRBV12-4
D: -
DNA: TGTGCCAGCAGTCACTCCGCGGGGAATGAGCAGTTCTTC
CDR3: CASSHSAGNEQFF

size: few
J: TRBJ2-5
V: TRBV4-3
D: -
DNA: TGCGCCAGCAGCCAAGATCTTGGGAGACAAGAGACCCAGTACTTC
CDR3: CASSQDLGRQETQYF

size: many
J: TRBJ1-5
V: TRBV6-2/TRBV6-3
D: TRBD1
DNA: TGTGCCAGCAGTTACTCTGGGCAGGGGGATAGCAATCAGCCCCAGCATTTT
CDR3: CASSYSGQGDSNQPQHF

size: many
J: TRBJ1-2
V: TRBV9
D: TRBD1
DNA: TGTGCCAGCAGCAAAGGACAGGGAGGGATAGCTTATGGCTACACCTTC
CDR3: CASSKGQGGIAYGYTF

size: few
J: TRBJ1-1
V: TRBV6-6
D: -
DNA: TGTGCCAGCATCGAACACGTGAACACTGAAGCTTTCTTT
CDR3: CASIEHVNTEAFF

size: few
J: TRBJ1-6
V: TRBV6-5
D: -
DNA: TGTGCCAGCAGAGCAGGGAGCTCCTATAATTCACCCCTCCACTTT
CDR3: CASRAGSSYNSPLHF

size: many
J: TRBJ2-7
V: TRBV6-6
D: -
DNA: TGTGCCACCGGCAAGAGCTCCTACGAGCAGTACTTC
CDR3: CATGKSSYEQYF

size: few
J: TRBJ1-5
V: TRBV7-9
D: -
DNA: TGTGCCAGCAGCTTAGCGTCAGGGGCCCTCGATCAGCCCCAGCATTTT
CDR3: CASSLASGALDQPQHF

size: few
J: TRBJ1-5
V: TRBV7-2
D: -
DNA: TGTGCCAGCAGCAAGAGGGGGGGCAGCAATCAGCCCCAGCATTTT
CDR3: CASSKRGGSNQPQHF

size: few
J: TRBJ1-6
V: TRBV25-1
D: -
DNA: TGTGCCAGCGGGGAATTTAGCTCCTATAATTCACCCCTCCACTTT
CDR3: CASGEFSSYNSPLHF

size: few
J: TRBJ2-3
V: TRBV10-3
D: TRBD2
DNA: TGTGCCATCAGCCCCGGACTAGCGAGCACATTACCAGATACGCAGTATTTT
CDR3: CAISPGLASTLPDTQYF

size: many
J: TRBJ1-2
V: TRBV4-1
D: -
DNA: TGCGCCAGCAGCCAAGATAGGGCTTCCGAGGGTAACTATGGCTACACCTTC
CDR3: CASSQDRASEGNYGYTF

size: few
J: TRBJ1-2
V: TRBV7-9
D: -
DNA: TGTGCCAGCAGCTTAAGCTTCGGCAGGGAATTAAATGGCTACACCTTC
CDR3: CASSLSFGRELNGYTF

size: many
J: TRBJ1-2
V: TRBV12-3/TRBV12-4
D: TRBD1
DNA: TGTGCCAGCAGTTCCCCGGGACAGGGTCTCTATGGCTACACCTTC
CDR3: CASSSPGQGLYGYTF

size: few
J: TRBJ2-3
V: TRBV4-1
D: TRBD1
DNA: TGCGCCAGCAGCCAACCAACCAAGGGACAGGGGCAAGATACGCAGTATTTT
CDR3: CASSQPTKGQGQDTQYF

size: -
J: TRBJ1-4
V: TRBV2
D: -
DNA: TGTGCCAGCAGGGGGACTGTAGTGCTCGAAAAACTGTTTTTT
CDR3: CASRGTVVLEKLFF

size: many
J: TRBJ2-7
V: TRBV6-5
D: TRBD1
DNA: TGTGCCGCGGGACAGGGGGCTTACGAGCAGTACTTC
CDR3: CAAGQGAYEQYF

size: few
J: TRBJ1-1
V: TRBV7-2
D: -
DNA: TGTGCCAGCAGCTCTGGATGGAGGGCTCAGGCTGAAGCTTTCTTT
CDR3: CASSSGWRAQAEAFF

size: few
J: TRBJ2-3
V: TRBV28
D: -
DNA: TGTGCCAGCAGTAAGCAGGCGGGCACAGATACGCAGTATTTT
CDR3: CASSKQAGTDTQYF

size: few
J: TRBJ1-2
V: TRBV15
D: -
DNA: TGTGCCACCAGCAGAGATGGGGGGGCGAACTATGGCTACACCTTC
CDR3: CATSRDGGANYGYTF

size: -
J: TRBJ1-1
V: TRBV6-2/TRBV6-3
D: -
DNA: TGTGCCAGCCGTTCCCCAGTACGGGGCGTCATGAACACTGAAGCTTTCTTT
CDR3: CASRSPVRGVMNTEAFF

size: many
J: TRBJ1-3
V: TRBV7-2
D: -
DNA: TGTGCCAGCAGCGTAAATGGAAACACCATATATTTT
CDR3: CASSVNGNTIYF

size: few
J: TRBJ2-1
V: TRBV4-3
D: -
DNA: TGCGCCAGCAGCCAAGTCGCCCTAAGGGAGTTCGACAATGAGCAGTTCTTC
CDR3: CASSQVALREFDNEQFF

size: few
J: TRBJ2-5
V: TRBV7-3
D: -
DNA: TGTGCCAGCAGCTTAACGGGCTCCGCAGAGACCCAGTACTTC
CDR3: CASSLTGSAETQYF

size: many
J: TRBJ1-6
V: TRBV7-9
D: -
DNA: TGTGCCAGCAGCTTTTCCTCTAATTCACCCCTCCACTTT
CDR3: CASSFSSNSPLHF

size: -
J: TRBJ1-5
V: TRBV12-3/TRBV12-4
D: -
DNA: TGTGCCAGCAGTTTAGCGTCAGGATCAGGCAGCAATCAGCCCCAGCATTTT
CDR3: CASSLASGSGSNQPQHF

size: many
J: TRBJ2-3
V: TRBV18
D: -
DNA: TGTGCCAGCTCACCACGTTCAGGAGATACGCAGTATTTT
CDR3: CASSPRSGDTQYF

size: few
J: TRBJ1-2
V: TRBV12-3/TRBV12-4
D: -
DNA: TGTGCCAGCAGTTTAGAGGGGTACGGCTATGGCTACACCTTC
CDR3: CASSLEGYGYGYTF

size: few
J: TRBJ2-4
V: TRBV5-1
D: -
DNA: TGCGCCAGCAGCTTAGGAACAGGAGGAAACATTCAGTACTTC
CDR3: CASSLGTGGNIQYF

size: -
J: TRBJ2-3
V: TRBV28
D: TRBD2
DNA: TGTGCCAGCAGTTTATCAGCGGGGGTCTCAGATACGCAGTATTTT
CDR3: CASSLSAGVSDTQYF

size: few
J: TRBJ2-3
V: TRBV2
D: -
DNA: TGTGCCAGCAGGGGCCGGGCGGGGTACACGCAGTATTTT
CDR3: CASRGRAGYTQYF

size: few
J: TRBJ2-7
V: TRBV20-1
D: TRBD2
DNA: TGCAGTGCTAGAGAGGCTAGCGGGGGGAAGAACGAGCAGTACTTC
CDR3: CSAREASGGKNEQYF

size: many
J: TRBJ1-5
V: TRBV6-6
D: -
DNA: TGTGCCAGCAGCCCCCAGACATCCCCAAGGGCTCAGCCCCAGCATTTT
CDR3: CASSPQTSPRAQPQHF

size: few
J: TRBJ2-2
V: TRBV5-1
D: TRBD2
DNA: TGCGCCAGCAGCTTGGCCGTACTAGCGGGGGGGCGAAGCACCGGGGAGCTGTTTTTT
CDR3: CASSLAVLAGGRSTGELFF

size: many
J: TRBJ1-1
V: TRBV7-2
D: TRBD1
DNA: TGTGCCAGCAGCTACCGGACAGGGGAGGGTGAAGCTTTCTTT
CDR3: CASSYRTGEGEAFF

size: many
J: TRBJ1-5
V: TRBV18
D: -
DNA: TGTGCCAGCTCACCACTGGGTGGGGGTGCAAGTCAGCCCCAGCATTTT
CDR3: CASSPLGGGASQPQHF

size: -
J: TRBJ1-2
V: TRBV6-5
D: TRBD1
DNA: TGTGCCAGCAGTTACACCGGGACAGGGGGCAAAGGCTACACCTTC
CDR3: CASSYTGTGGKGYTF

size: many
J: TRBJ2-7
V: TRBV3-1
D: -
DNA: TGTGCCAGCAGCCAATGGACAAGCTACGAGCAGTACTTC
CDR3: CASSQWTSYEQYF